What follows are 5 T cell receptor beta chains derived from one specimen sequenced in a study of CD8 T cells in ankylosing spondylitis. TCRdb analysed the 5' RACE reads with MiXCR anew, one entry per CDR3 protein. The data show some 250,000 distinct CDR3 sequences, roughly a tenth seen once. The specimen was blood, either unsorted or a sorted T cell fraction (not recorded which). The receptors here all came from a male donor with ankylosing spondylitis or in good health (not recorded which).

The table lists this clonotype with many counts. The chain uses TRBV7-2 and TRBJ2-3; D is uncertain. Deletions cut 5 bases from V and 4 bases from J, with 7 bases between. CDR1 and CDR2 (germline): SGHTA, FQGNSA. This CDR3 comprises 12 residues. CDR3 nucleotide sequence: TGTGCCAGCAGCCACCGTGCAGATACGCAGTATTTT. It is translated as CASSHRADTQYF.

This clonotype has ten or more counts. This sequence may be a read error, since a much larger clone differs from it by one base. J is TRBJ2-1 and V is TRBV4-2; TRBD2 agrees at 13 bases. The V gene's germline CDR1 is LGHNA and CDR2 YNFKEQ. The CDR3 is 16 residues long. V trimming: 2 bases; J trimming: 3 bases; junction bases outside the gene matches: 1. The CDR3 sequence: CASSQRTSGSYNEQFF. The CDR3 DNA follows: TGTGCCAGCAGCCAACGGACTAGCGGGAGCTACAATGAGCAGTTCTTC.

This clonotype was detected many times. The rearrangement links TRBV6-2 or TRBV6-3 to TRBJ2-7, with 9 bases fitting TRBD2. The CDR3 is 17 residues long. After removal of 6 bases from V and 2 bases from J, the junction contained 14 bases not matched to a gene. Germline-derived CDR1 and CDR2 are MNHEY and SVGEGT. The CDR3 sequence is CASSSIPPGLATYEQYF. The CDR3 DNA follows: TGTGCCAGCAGCTCAATCCCCCCGGGACTAGCAACCTACGAGCAGTACTTC.

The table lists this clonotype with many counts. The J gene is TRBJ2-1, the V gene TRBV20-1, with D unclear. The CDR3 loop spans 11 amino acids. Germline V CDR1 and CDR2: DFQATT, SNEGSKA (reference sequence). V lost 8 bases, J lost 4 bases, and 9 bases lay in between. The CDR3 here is CSTYRYNEQFF. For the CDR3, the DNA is TGCAGTACATACCGATACAATGAGCAGTTCTTC.

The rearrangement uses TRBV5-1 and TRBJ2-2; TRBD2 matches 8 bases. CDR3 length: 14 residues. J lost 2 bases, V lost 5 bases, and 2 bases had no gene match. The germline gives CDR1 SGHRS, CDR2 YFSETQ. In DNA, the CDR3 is TGCGCCAGCAGGCTAGCGGGCAACACCGGGGAGCTGTTTTTT. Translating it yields CASRLAGNTGELFF.